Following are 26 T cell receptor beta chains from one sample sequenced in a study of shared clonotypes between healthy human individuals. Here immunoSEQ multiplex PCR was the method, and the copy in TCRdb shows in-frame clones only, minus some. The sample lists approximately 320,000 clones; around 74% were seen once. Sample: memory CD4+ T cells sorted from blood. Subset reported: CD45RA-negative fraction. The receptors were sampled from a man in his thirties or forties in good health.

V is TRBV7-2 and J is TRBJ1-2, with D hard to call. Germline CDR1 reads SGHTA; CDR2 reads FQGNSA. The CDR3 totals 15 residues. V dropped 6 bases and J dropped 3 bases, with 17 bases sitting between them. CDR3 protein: CASRYNAVGDYGYTF. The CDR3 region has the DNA TGTGCCAGCAGATACAATGCGGTGGGAGACTATGGCTACACCTTC.

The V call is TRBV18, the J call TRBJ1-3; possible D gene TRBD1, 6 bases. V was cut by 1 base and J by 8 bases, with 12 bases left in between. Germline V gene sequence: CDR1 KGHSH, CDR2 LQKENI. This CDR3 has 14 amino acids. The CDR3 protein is CASSPQQGGHTIYF. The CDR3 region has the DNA TGTGCCAGCTCACCACAACAGGGTGGCCACACCATATATTTT.

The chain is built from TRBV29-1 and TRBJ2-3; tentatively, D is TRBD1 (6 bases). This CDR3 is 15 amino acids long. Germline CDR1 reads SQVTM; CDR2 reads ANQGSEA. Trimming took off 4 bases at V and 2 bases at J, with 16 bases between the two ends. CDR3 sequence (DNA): TGCAGCGTTGTGGGACACCGTGGAAACACAGATACGCAGTATTTT. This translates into CSVVGHRGNTDTQYF.

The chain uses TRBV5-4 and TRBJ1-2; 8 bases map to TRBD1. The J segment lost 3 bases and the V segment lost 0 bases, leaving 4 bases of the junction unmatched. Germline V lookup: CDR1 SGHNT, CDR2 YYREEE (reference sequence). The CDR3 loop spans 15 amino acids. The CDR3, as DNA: TGTGCCAGCAGCTTGGAGGCAGGGGGCGACTATGGCTACACCTTC. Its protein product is CASSLEAGGDYGYTF.

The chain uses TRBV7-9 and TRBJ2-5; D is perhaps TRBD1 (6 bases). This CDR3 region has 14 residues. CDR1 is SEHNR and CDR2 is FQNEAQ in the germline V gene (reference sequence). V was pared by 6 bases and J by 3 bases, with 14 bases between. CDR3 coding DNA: TGTGCCAGCAGACTGGACAGAACTGAAGAGACCCAGTACTTC. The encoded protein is CASRLDRTEETQYF.

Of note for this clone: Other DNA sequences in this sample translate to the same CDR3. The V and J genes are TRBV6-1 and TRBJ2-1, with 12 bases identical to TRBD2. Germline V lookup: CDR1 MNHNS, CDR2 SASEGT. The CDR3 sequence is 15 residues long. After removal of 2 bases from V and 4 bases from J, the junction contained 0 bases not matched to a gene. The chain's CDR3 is CASSELAGGYNEQFF. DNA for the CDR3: TGTGCCAGCAGTGAACTAGCGGGAGGGTACAATGAGCAGTTCTTC.

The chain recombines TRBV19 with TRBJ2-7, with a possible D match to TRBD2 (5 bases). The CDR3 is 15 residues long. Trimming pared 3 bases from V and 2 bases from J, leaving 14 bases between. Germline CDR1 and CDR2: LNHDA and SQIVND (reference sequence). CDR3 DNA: TGTGCCAGTAGTATCCGGGGTCCACCCACCTACGAGCAGTACTTC. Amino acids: CASSIRGPPTYEQYF.

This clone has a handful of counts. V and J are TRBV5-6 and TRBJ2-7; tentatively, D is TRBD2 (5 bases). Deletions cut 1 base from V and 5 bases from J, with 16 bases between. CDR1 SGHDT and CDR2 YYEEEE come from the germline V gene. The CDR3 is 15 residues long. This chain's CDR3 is CASSLRGLGPNEQYF. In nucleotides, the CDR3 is TGTGCCAGCAGCTTGAGAGGGCTCGGACCTAACGAGCAGTACTTC.

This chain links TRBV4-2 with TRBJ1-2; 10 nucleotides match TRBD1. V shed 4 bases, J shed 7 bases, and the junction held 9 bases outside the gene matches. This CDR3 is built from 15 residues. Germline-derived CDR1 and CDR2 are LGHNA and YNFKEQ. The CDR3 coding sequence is TGTGCCAGCAGCCTCTCCGGGACAGGGGATTTTGGCTACACCTTC. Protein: CASSLSGTGDFGYTF.

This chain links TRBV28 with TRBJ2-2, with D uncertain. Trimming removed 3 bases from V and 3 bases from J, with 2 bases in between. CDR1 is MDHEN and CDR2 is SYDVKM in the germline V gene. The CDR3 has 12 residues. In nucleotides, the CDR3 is TGTGCCAGCAGTTTCTACACCGGGGAGCTGTTTTTT. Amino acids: CASSFYTGELFF.

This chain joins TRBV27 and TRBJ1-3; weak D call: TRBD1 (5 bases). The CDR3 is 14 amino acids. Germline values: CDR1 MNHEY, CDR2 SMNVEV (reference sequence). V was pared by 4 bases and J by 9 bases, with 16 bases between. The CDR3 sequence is CASSSSGLGGTIYF. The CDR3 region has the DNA TGTGCCAGCAGTTCTTCAGGGTTGGGTGGCACCATATATTTT.

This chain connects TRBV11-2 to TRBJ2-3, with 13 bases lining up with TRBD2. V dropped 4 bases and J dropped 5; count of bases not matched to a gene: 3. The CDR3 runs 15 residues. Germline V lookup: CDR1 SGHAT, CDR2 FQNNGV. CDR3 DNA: TGTGCCAGCAGCTCACGGACTAGCGGGAGAGATACGCAGTATTTT. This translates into CASSSRTSGRDTQYF.

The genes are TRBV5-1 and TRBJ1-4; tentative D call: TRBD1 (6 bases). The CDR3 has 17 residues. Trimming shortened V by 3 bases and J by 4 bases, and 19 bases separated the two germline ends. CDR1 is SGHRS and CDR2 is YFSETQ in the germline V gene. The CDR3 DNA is TGCGCCAGCAGCTCCCCATACAGGGACTGGGGTAATGAAAAACTGTTTTTT. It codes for CASSSPYRDWGNEKLFF. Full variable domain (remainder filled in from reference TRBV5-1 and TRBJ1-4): KAGVTQTPRYLIKTRGQQVTLSCSPISGHRSVSWYQQTPGQGLQFLFEYFSETQRNKGNFPGRFSGRQFSNSRSEMNVSTLELGDSALYLCASSSPYRDWGNEKLFFGSGTQLSVL.

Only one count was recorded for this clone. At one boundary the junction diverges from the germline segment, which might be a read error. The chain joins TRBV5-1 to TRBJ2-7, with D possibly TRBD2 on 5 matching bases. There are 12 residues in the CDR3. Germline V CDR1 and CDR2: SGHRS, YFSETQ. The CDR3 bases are TGCGCCAGCAGCTTGGGGAGGAGCGGCCTCAACTTC. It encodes CASSLGRSGLNF. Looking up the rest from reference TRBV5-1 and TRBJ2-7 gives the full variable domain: KAGVTQTPRYLIKTRGQQVTLSCSPISGHRSVSWYQQTPGQGLQFLFEYFSETQRNKGNFPGRFSGRQFSNSRSEMNVSTLELGDSALYLCASSLGRSGLNFGPGTRLTVT.

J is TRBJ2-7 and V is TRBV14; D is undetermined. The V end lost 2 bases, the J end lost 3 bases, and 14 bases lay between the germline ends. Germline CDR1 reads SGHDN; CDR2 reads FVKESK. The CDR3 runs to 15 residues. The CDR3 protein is CASSQRRTAVYEQYF. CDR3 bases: TGTGCCAGCAGCCAACGTAGGACGGCTGTCTACGAGCAGTACTTC.

The CDR3 nucleotides are TGCAGTGCTACTGGTGGAGATACGCAGTATTTT. Translating gives CSATGGDTQYF. The rearrangement joins TRBV20-1 to TRBJ2-3; D not resolved. The CDR3 covers 11 residues. Per germline, CDR1 DFQATT and CDR2 SNEGSKA (reference sequence). V lost 4 bases and J lost 5, with 7 bases in between.

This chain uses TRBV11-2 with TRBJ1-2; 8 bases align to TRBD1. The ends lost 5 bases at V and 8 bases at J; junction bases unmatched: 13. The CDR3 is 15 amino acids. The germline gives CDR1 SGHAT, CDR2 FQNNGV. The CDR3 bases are TGTGCCAGCAGCCCCCGACAGGGGTTATTCGGCGGCTACACCTTC. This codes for CASSPRQGLFGGYTF.

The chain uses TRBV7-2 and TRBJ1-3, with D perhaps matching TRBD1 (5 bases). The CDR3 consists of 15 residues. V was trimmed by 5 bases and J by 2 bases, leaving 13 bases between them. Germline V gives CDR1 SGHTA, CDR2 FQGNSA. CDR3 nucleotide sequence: TGTGCCAGCAGCCTTAGAGCGGGGGCTGGAAACACCATATATTTT. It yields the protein CASSLRAGAGNTIYF.

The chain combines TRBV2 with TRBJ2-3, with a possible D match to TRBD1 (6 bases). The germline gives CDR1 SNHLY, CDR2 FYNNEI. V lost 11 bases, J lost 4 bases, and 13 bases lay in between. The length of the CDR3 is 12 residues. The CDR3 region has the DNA TGTGCCTCACGCACAGGGTCAGATACGCAGTATTTT. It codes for CASRTGSDTQYF.

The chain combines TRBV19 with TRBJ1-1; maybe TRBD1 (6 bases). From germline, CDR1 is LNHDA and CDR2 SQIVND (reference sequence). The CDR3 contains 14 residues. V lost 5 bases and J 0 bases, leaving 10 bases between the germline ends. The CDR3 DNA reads TGTGCCAGTAGTCCCCGGACAGTGAACACTGAAGCTTTCTTT. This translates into CASSPRTVNTEAFF.

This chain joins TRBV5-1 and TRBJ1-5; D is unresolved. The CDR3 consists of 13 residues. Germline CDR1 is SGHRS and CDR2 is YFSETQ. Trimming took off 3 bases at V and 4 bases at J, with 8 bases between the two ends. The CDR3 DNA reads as TGCGCCAGCAGCTCTGGCAGAAATCAGCCCCAGCATTTT. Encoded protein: CASSSGRNQPQHF.

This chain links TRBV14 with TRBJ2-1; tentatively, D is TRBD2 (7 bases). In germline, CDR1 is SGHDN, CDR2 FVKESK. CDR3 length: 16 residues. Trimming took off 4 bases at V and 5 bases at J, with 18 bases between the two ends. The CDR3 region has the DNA TGTGCCAGCAGCCCCGGCGGGGGCAGGTCCCACAATGAGCAGTTCTTC. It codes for CASSPGGGRSHNEQFF.

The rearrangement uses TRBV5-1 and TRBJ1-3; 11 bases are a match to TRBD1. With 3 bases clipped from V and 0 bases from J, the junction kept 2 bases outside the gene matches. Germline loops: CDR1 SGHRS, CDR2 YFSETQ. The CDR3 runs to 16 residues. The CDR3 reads CASSSGTGGSGNTIYF. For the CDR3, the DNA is TGCGCCAGCAGCTCCGGGACAGGGGGCTCTGGAAACACCATATATTTT.

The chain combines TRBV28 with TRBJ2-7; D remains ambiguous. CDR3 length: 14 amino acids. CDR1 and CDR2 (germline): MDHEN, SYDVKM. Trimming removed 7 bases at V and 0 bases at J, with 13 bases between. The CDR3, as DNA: TGTGCCAGCATCCCCGGCTCGAACTCCTACGAGCAGTACTTC. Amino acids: CASIPGSNSYEQYF. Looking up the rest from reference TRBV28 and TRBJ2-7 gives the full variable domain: DVKVTQSSRYLVKRTGEKVFLECVQDMDHENMFWYRQDPGLGLRLIYFSYDVKMKEKGDIPEGYSVSREKKERFSLILESASTNQTSMYLCASIPGSNSYEQYFGPGTRLTVT.

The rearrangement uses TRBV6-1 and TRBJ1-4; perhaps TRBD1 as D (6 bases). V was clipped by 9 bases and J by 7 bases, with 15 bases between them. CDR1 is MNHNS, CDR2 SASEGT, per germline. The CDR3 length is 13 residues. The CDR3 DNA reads TGTGCCAGTCAACAGGGTCGCGGTGAAAAACTGTTTTTT. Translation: CASQQGRGEKLFF.

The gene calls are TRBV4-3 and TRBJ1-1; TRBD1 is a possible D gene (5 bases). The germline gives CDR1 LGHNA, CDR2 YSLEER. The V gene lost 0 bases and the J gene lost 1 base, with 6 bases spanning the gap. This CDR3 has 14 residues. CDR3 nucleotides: TGCGCCAGCAGCCAAGAGGGGGGGAACACTGAAGCTTTCTTT. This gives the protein CASSQEGGNTEAFF.